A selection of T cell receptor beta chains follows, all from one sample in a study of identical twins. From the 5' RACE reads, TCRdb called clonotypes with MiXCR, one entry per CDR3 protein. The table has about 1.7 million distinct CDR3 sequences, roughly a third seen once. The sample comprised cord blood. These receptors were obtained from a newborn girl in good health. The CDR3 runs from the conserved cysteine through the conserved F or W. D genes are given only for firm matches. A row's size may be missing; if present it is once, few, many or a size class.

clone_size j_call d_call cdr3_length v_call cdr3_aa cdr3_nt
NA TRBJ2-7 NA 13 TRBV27 CASMLGASYEQYF TGTGCCAGCATGTTGGGGGCGAGCTACGAGCAGTACTTC
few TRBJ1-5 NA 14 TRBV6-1 CASSEALGVQPQHF TGTGCCAGCAGTGAAGCGCTAGGGGTTCAGCCCCAGCATTTT
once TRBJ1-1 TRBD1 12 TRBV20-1 CSARTGGREAFF TGCAGTGCTAGGACAGGGGGCCGGGAAGCTTTCTTT
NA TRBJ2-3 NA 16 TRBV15 CATSRDGRGGLDTQYF TGTGCCACCAGCAGAGATGGGAGGGGGGGCTTAGATACGCAGTATTTT
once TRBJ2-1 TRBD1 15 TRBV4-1 CASSQRDRAYNEQFF TGCGCCAGCAGCCAGCGGGACAGGGCGTACAATGAGCAGTTCTTC
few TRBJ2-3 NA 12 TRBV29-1 CSVLTQTDTQYF TGCAGCGTTTTGACACAAACTGATACGCAGTATTTT
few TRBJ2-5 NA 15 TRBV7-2 CASSSARIAQETQYF TGTGCCAGCAGCTCGGCGAGAATAGCACAAGAGACCCAGTACTTC
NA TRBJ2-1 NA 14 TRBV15 CATSVWGSYNEQFF TGTGCCACCAGTGTGTGGGGCAGCTACAATGAGCAGTTCTTC
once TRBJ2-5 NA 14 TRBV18 CASSPFSFRETQYF TGTGCCAGCTCACCATTCTCCTTCCGAGAGACCCAGTACTTC
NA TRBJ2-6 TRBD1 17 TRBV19 CASSVPGQGTGANVLTF TGTGCCAGTAGTGTTCCGGGACAGGGAACTGGGGCCAACGTCCTGACTTTC
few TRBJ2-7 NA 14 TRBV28 CASSSGWGTDEQYF TGTGCCAGCAGCTCGGGCTGGGGGACTGATGAGCAGTACTTC
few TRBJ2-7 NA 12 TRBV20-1 CSARVIPFEQYF TGCAGTGCTAGAGTGATACCATTCGAGCAGTACTTC
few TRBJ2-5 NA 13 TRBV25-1 CASSERELGEQYF TGTGCCAGCAGTGAGAGGGAGTTGGGAGAGCAGTACTTC
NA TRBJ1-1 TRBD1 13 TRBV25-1 CASRRDRRTEAFF TGTGCCAGCAGACGGGACAGGAGGACTGAAGCTTTCTTT
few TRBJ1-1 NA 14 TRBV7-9 CASSLYQELGAAFF TGTGCCAGCAGCTTATATCAGGAGCTGGGCGCAGCTTTCTTT
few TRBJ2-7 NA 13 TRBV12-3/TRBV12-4 CASSLPPAGEQYF TGTGCCAGCAGCCTCCCCCCGGCAGGGGAGCAGTACTTC
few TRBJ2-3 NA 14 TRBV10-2 CASSESGPSVGQYF TGCGCCAGCAGTGAGTCGGGGCCCTCCGTTGGGCAGTATTTT
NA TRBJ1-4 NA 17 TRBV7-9 CASSLKKRTTTNEKLFF TGTGCCAGCAGCTTAAAAAAGCGGACAACAACTAATGAAAAACTGTTTTTT
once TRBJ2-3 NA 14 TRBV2 CASGRAASTDTRYF TGTGCCAGCGGGCGGGCCGCTAGCACAGATACGCGGTATTTT
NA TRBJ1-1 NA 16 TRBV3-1 CASSQGQPAPNTEAFF TGTGCCAGCAGCCAAGGACAGCCCGCCCCGAACACTGAAGCTTTCTTT
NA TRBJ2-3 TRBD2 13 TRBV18 CASSPPGLAGLYF TGTGCCAGCTCACCCCCGGGACTAGCGGGGCTGTATTTT
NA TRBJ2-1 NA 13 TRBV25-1 CASRPRTYNEQFF TGTGCCAGCAGGCCTAGGACATACAATGAGCAGTTCTTC
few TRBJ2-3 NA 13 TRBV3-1 CASSRSDTDTQYF TGTGCCAGCAGCCGTTCGGACACAGATACGCAGTATTTT
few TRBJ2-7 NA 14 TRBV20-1 CSARSLATYNEQYF TGCAGTGCTAGGTCCCTAGCGACCTACAATGAGCAGTACTTC
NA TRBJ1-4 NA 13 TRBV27 CASRASRNEKLFF TGTGCCAGCAGGGCCAGTCGGAATGAAAAACTGTTTTTT
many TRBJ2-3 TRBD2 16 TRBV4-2 CASSQEPSGYPDTQYF TGTGCCAGCAGCCAAGAACCTAGCGGGTACCCAGATACGCAGTATTTT
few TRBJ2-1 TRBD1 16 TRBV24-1 CATSDHQGATYNEQFF TGTGCCACCAGTGATCATCAGGGGGCAACCTACAATGAGCAGTTCTTC
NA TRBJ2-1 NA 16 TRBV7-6 CASSLGQNEMGETQFF TGTGCCAGCAGCTTAGGTCAAAATGAAATGGGAGAGACCCAGTTCTTC
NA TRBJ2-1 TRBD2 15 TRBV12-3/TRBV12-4 CASSAREGKGNEQFF TGTGCCAGCAGTGCCCGGGAGGGAAAGGGCAATGAGCAGTTCTTC
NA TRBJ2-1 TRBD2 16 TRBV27 CASRTGLGLRPSEQFF TGTGCCAGCAGGACTGGACTAGGGTTAAGGCCTTCGGAGCAGTTCTTC
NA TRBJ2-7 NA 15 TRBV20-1 CSAPPGQLDRYEQYF TGCAGTGCTCCACCCGGACAGTTAGACCGCTACGAGCAGTACTTC
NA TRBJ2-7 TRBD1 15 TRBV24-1 CATSDFGTGSYEQYF TGTGCCACCAGTGATTTTGGGACAGGATCCTACGAGCAGTACTTC
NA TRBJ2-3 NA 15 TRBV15 CATSRDARYTDTQYF TGTGCCACCAGCAGAGATGCCCGTTACACAGATACGCAGTATTTT
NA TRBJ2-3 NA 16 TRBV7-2 CASSLHGPYRADTQYF TGTGCCAGCAGCTTACACGGCCCCTATAGGGCAGATACGCAGTATTTT
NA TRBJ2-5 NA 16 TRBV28 CASSQRGYRGRETQYF TGTGCCAGCAGTCAAAGAGGCTATAGGGGTAGAGAGACCCAGTACTTC
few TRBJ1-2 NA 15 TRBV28 CASSFLEGANYGYTF TGTGCCAGCAGTTTTCTGGAGGGAGCTAACTATGGCTACACCTTC
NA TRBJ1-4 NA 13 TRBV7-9 CASSLYLQAKLFF TGTGCCAGCAGCTTATATTTACAGGCAAAACTGTTTTTT
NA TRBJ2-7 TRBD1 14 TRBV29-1 CSVVTGGAAYEQYF TGCAGCGTTGTGACAGGGGGAGCCGCCTACGAGCAGTACTTC
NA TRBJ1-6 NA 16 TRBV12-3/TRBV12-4 CASSLLGTGPNSPLHF TGTGCCAGCAGTTTATTGGGAACAGGGCCCAATTCACCCCTCCACTTT
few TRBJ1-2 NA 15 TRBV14 CASSQDHRRYYGYTF TGTGCCAGCAGCCAAGATCATCGGAGGTACTATGGCTACACCTTC
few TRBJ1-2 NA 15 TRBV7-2 CASSLALTGLYGYTF TGTGCCAGCAGCTTAGCGTTAACAGGCCTCTATGGCTACACCTTC
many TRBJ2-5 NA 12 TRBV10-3 CAISGREETQYF TGTGCCATCAGTGGAAGGGAAGAGACCCAGTACTTC
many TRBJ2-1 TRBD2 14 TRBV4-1 CASSQTSLRDEQFF TGCGCCAGCAGCCAGACTAGCCTGAGGGATGAGCAGTTCTTC
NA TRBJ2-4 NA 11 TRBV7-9 CASSSIERQYF TGTGCCAGCAGCTCCATAGAGAGGCAGTACTTC
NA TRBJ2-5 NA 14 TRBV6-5 CASSYSMLKETQYF TGTGCCAGTAGTTACTCGATGCTTAAAGAGACCCAGTACTTC
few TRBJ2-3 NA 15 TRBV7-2 CASSLDGVHTDTQYF TGTGCCAGCAGCTTAGACGGGGTCCACACAGATACGCAGTATTTT
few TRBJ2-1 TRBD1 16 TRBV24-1 CATSDLPGGISNEQFF TGTGCCACCAGTGATTTGCCAGGGGGCATATCCAATGAGCAGTTCTTC